The present T cell receptor (beta chain) was sequenced within a study of neurological immune-mediated disorders. This clonotype occurred a few times. This CDR3 has 13 residues. Per germline, CDR1 SGHRS and CDR2 YFSETQ. Trimming shortened V by 0 bases and J by 8 bases, and 11 bases separated the two germline ends. The unsorted libraries had their origin in 2 million PBMCs stored at -80 C. TCRdb fed the 5' RACE reads into MiXCR, producing one record per CDR3 protein. The sample contains some 30,000 distinct CDR3 sequences, 21% of which appear only once. The specimen sequenced was PBMCs. The receptor's source is an older woman in good health. The V gene is TRBV5-1, the J gene TRBJ1-2; D is unresolved. The CDR3 reads CASSLEGTRGYTF. The CDR3 DNA reads as TGCGCCAGCAGCTTGGAGGGAACTAGAGGCTACACCTTC.